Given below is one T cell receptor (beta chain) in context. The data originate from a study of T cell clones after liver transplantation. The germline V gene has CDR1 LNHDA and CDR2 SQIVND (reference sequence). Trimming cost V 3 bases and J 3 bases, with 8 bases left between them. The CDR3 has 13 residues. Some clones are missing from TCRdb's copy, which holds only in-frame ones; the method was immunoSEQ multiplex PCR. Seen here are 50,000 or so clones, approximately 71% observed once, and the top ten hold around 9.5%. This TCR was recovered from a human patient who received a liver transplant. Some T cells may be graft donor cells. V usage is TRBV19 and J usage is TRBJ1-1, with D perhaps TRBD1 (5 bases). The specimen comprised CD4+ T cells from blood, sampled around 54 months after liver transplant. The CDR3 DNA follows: TGTGCCAGTAGTATTGGGGGGGACACTGAAGCTTTCTTT. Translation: CASSIGGDTEAFF.